The 16 T cell receptor beta chains listed next were all sequenced from one sample in a study of shared clonotypes between healthy human individuals. TCRdb keeps only in-frame clones here, not all; method: immunoSEQ multiplex PCR. This sample has some 1,600,000 clones, with around 98% found just once. The sequenced sample was naive CD4+ T cells sorted from blood. Subset here: CD45RA+ positively selected. The receptors come from a young man in good health.

The chain recombines TRBV6-5 with TRBJ2-7; TRBD2 matches 9 bases. The CDR3 totals 15 residues. CDR1 is MNHEY, CDR2 SVGAGI, per germline. With 1 base clipped from V and 5 bases from J, the junction kept 6 bases outside the gene matches. The CDR3 is CASSYFGTSLDEQYF. In nucleotides, the CDR3 is TGTGCCAGCAGTTACTTCGGGACTAGCCTCGACGAGCAGTACTTC.

This rearrangement joins TRBV28 to TRBJ2-7, with D possibly matching TRBD2 (7 bases). The CDR3 is 14 residues long. V gave up 3 bases and J gave up 4 bases, with 13 bases separating them. Per the germline V gene, CDR1 is MDHEN and CDR2 is SYDVKM. The CDR3 spells CASSLSGGAYEQYF. CDR3 coding DNA: TGTGCCAGCAGTTTGTCGGGGGGCGCGTACGAGCAGTACTTC. The entire variable domain, with the rest obtained from reference TRBV28 and TRBJ2-7, is as follows: DVKVTQSSRYLVKRTGEKVFLECVQDMDHENMFWYRQDPGLGLRLIYFSYDVKMKEKGDIPEGYSVSREKKERFSLILESASTNQTSMYLCASSLSGGAYEQYFGPGTRLTVT.

This clone appeared a single time. This chain links TRBV6-5 with TRBJ2-7, with 7 bases aligning to TRBD1. V dropped 2 bases and J dropped 3; count of bases not matched to a gene: 4. The germline V gene encodes CDR1 MNHEY and CDR2 SVGAGI. There are 14 residues in the CDR3. The CDR3 nucleotides are TGTGCCAGCAGTTACCAGGACAGGAACTACGAGCAGTACTTC. Protein sequence: CASSYQDRNYEQYF.

The chain carries TRBV28 and TRBJ1-1; D perhaps matches TRBD1 (6 bases). The germline gives CDR1 MDHEN, CDR2 SYDVKM. Trimming removed 9 bases at V and 4 bases at J, with 9 bases between. The CDR3 covers 11 residues. CDR3 protein: CASTGTTEAFF. CDR3 sequence (DNA): TGTGCCAGTACAGGGACCACTGAAGCTTTCTTT.

This clone has just one count. The rearrangement uses TRBV5-1 and TRBJ2-2; a weak D match, TRBD2 (6 bases). The CDR3 sequence is 16 residues long. Trimming cost V 1 base and J 1 base, with 11 bases left between them. The germline gives CDR1 SGHRS, CDR2 YFSETQ. The CDR3 protein is CASSLFLAMNTGELFF. The CDR3 coding sequence is TGCGCCAGCAGCTTGTTTCTAGCGATGAACACCGGGGAGCTGTTTTTT. Looking up the rest from reference TRBV5-1 and TRBJ2-2 gives the full variable domain: KAGVTQTPRYLIKTRGQQVTLSCSPISGHRSVSWYQQTPGQGLQFLFEYFSETQRNKGNFPGRFSGRQFSNSRSEMNVSTLELGDSALYLCASSLFLAMNTGELFFGEGSRLTVL.

As for this clone: Other DNA variants within this sample encode the same CDR3. The chain couples TRBV5-1 to TRBJ2-7; TRBD1 agrees at 9 bases. The J segment lost 4 bases and the V segment lost 5 bases, leaving 4 bases of the junction unmatched. The CDR3 runs 13 residues. Germline loops: CDR1 SGHRS, CDR2 YFSETQ. The CDR3 DNA reads as TGCGCCAGCAGTTCAGGACAGGGGTACGAGCAGTACTTC. Its translation: CASSSGQGYEQYF.

The chain recombines TRBV5-1 with TRBJ2-7; D gene unclear. CDR3 size: 15 residues. V shed 0 bases and J shed 2 bases, with 12 bases lying between them. CDR1 is SGHRS and CDR2 is YFSETQ in the germline V gene. CDR3 sequence (DNA): TGCGCCAGCAGCTTGGGTCCAGGTGATACCTACGAGCAGTACTTC. Protein product: CASSLGPGDTYEQYF.

The chain carries TRBV18 and TRBJ2-7; D not certain. The CDR3 loop spans 13 amino acids. Trimming removed 6 bases at V and 3 bases at J, with 12 bases between. Germline lookup yields CDR1 KGHSH and CDR2 LQKENI. As DNA, the CDR3 is TGTGCCAGCTCGCCGTCCCAGATCTACGAGCAGTACTTC. Translated, it gives CASSPSQIYEQYF. The full variable domain, in which reference TRBV18 and TRBJ2-7 provide the parts outside the CDR3, is NAGVMQNPRHLVRRRGQEARLRCSPMKGHSHVYWYRQLPEEGLKFMVYLQKENIIDESGMPKERFSAEFPKEGPSILRIQQVVRGDSAAYFCASSPSQIYEQYFGPGTRLTVT.

The gene calls are TRBV4-1 and TRBJ2-7; D remains ambiguous. Trimming took off 1 base at V and 1 base at J, with 17 bases between the two ends. The CDR3 contains 17 residues. Germline CDR1 is MGHRA and CDR2 is YSYEKL. The DNA for the CDR3 is TGCGCCAGCAGCCAAGTCCCCCCGCGCGGCAATTCCTACGAGCAGTACTTC. This encodes CASSQVPPRGNSYEQYF.

The chain has TRBV28 and TRBJ1-2; 7 bases map to TRBD1. The CDR3 spans 13 residues. J lost 3 bases, V lost 3 bases, and 1 base had no gene match. The germline V gene has CDR1 MDHEN and CDR2 SYDVKM. The CDR3 reads CASSFTGDYGYTF. As DNA, the CDR3 is TGTGCCAGCAGTTTTACAGGGGACTATGGCTACACCTTC.

The chain joins TRBV27 to TRBJ2-7; D is perhaps TRBD1 (5 bases). V was shortened by 5 bases and J by 6 bases, with 17 bases between the two germline ends. CDR1 MNHEY and CDR2 SMNVEV come from the germline V gene (reference sequence). The CDR3 consists of 14 residues. In nucleotides, the CDR3 is TGTGCCAGCAGTCAACTCAGGGCATCGTCCGAGCAGTACTTC. It specifies CASSQLRASSEQYF.

This chain links TRBV6-1 with TRBJ2-7; D remains unclear. Germline CDR1 and CDR2: MNHNS and SASEGT. The CDR3 is made up of 11 amino acids. Trimming cost V 3 bases and J 3 bases, with 3 bases left between them. The CDR3 sequence is CASSDFYEQYF. The DNA of the CDR3 is TGTGCCAGCAGTGACTTCTACGAGCAGTACTTC.

This clone has a single count. At the DNA level, this CDR3 is encoded by other sequences in the same sample as well. The J gene is TRBJ1-1, the V gene TRBV5-1; D uncertain. CDR3 length: 13 amino acids. Germline lookup yields CDR1 SGHRS and CDR2 YFSETQ. Trimming removed 4 bases from V and 5 bases from J, with 12 bases in between. Written as DNA, the CDR3 is TGCGCCAGCAGCCCCCCCGGACGGACTGAAGCTTTCTTT. As protein: CASSPPGRTEAFF.

Note on this clone: At one boundary the junction diverges from the germline segment, which might be a read error. The chain combines TRBV7-7 with TRBJ2-6, with 10 bases aligning to TRBD1. The germline V gene has CDR1 SSHAT and CDR2 FNYEAQ (reference sequence). The CDR3 totals 20 residues. The CDR3 DNA reads as TGTGCTAGCAGCATACGGCGCCGGGACAGGGGATCAACTGGGGCCAACGTCCTGACTTTC. It encodes CASSIRRRDRGSTGANVLTF.

The chain has TRBV18 and TRBJ2-7; a possible D gene is TRBD1 (6 bases). Trimming removed 2 bases at V and 7 bases at J, with 18 bases between. The V gene's germline CDR1 is KGHSH and CDR2 LQKENI. The length of the CDR3 is 15 residues. CDR3 protein: CASSPDPGGSEEQYF. For the CDR3, the DNA is TGTGCCAGCTCACCAGATCCTGGGGGCTCTGAGGAGCAGTACTTC.

This clone was counted a single time. The rearrangement joins TRBV5-1 to TRBJ2-5; 7 bases align to TRBD2. The CDR3 runs to 14 residues. V dropped 4 bases and J dropped 5; count of bases not matched to a gene: 8. Germline V gives CDR1 SGHRS, CDR2 YFSETQ. CDR3 residues: CASSTRPGGETQYF. The CDR3 nucleotides are TGCGCCAGCAGCACCCGTCCCGGGGGGGAGACCCAGTACTTC. Full variable domain (missing parts from reference TRBV5-1 and TRBJ2-5): KAGVTQTPRYLIKTRGQQVTLSCSPISGHRSVSWYQQTPGQGLQFLFEYFSETQRNKGNFPGRFSGRQFSNSRSEMNVSTLELGDSALYLCASSTRPGGETQYFGPGTRLLVL.